Described below is a single T cell receptor beta chain sequence and its context. Antigen: not known. As handled by the study authors: ImmunoSEQ only sent back junction sequences with no quality scores, so filtering was done differently. Assay used: immunoSEQ multiplex PCR; TCRdb lists only in-frame clones, some missing. The DNA gave D and trimming, while V, J and clone size come from that table. In the table there are about 2.3 million clones, around 93% of which are singletons. This CDR3 comprises 15 residues. J lost 0 bases, V lost 0 bases, and 3 bases had no gene match. Germline lookup yields CDR1 SGHRS and CDR2 YFSETQ. This record comes from a study of shared clonotypes between healthy human individuals. Findings and caveats of the study: Clonotypes which were not shared had lower generation probabilities than clonotypes that all four donors shared. Few donors restricted represented genetic and exposure-history diversity.

The V gene is TRBV5-1, the J gene TRBJ2-7, with TRBD1 matching 7 bases. This TCR was sampled from a man between 18 and 29 years old in good health. Some clones in this sample may be carry-over from other donors' samples. The sequenced sample was naive CD4+ T cells from PBMCs. Subset described: CD45RA+ positively selected. The DNA of the CDR3 is TGCGCCAGCAGCTTGGGGGACAGCTACTCCTACGAGCAGTACTTC. Encoded protein: CASSLGDSYSYEQYF.